This is a list of T cell receptor beta chains from one sample in a study of PD-1 blockade in mismatch repair-deficient tumors. The method was immunoSEQ multiplex PCR; TCRdb's version includes in-frame clones alone and lacks a portion of them. Found here are about 130,000 clones, roughly 86% of them singletons; the top ten hold 12%. The sample consisted of peripheral blood, taken approximately 72 weeks after starting pembrolizumab. The receptor source for this set is an adult with mismatch repair-deficient cancer. Each CDR3 is given with its conserved first and last residue. Each record gives: D gene, V gene, J gene, clone size, CDR3 DNA, CDR3 protein. A D gene is named only where the DNA matches it firmly. For some rows the clone size is stated as once, few or many, or as a class when expanded; others skip it.

D: NA; V: TRBV14; J: TRBJ2-3; size: NA; DNA: TGTGCCAGCAGCGGGGACCTAATGAGCACAGATACGCAGTATTTT; CDR3: CASSGDLMSTDTQYF
D: NA; V: TRBV9; J: TRBJ1-5; size: NA; DNA: TGTGCCAGCAGCGTAGCTTCGGGTTTCGATCAGCCCCAGCATTTT; CDR3: CASSVASGFDQPQHF
D: NA; V: TRBV9; J: TRBJ2-1; size: NA; DNA: TGTGCCAGCAGCGTAGATGGCAATGAGCAGTTCTTC; CDR3: CASSVDGNEQFF
D: TRBD2; V: TRBV5-6; J: TRBJ2-2; size: NA; DNA: TGTGCCAGCAGCACGGGACTAGCGGGAGAGGTCGGGGAGCTGTTTTTT; CDR3: CASSTGLAGEVGELFF
D: NA; V: TRBV2; J: TRBJ1-5; size: NA; DNA: TGTGCCAGCAGTGACAGCTTCAATCAGCCCCAGCATTTT; CDR3: CASSDSFNQPQHF
D: NA; V: TRBV5-1; J: TRBJ2-3; size: NA; DNA: TGCGCCAGCAGATCTGAGGGTTACCCCACAGATACGCAGTATTTT; CDR3: CASRSEGYPTDTQYF
D: NA; V: TRBV6-1; J: TRBJ1-2; size: few; DNA: TGTGCCAGCAGTGGTGACAGTCCCTATGATTATGGCTACACCTTC; CDR3: CASSGDSPYDYGYTF
D: TRBD1; V: TRBV27; J: TRBJ1-4; size: NA; DNA: TGTGCCAGCAGTTGGACCGGGACAGGGGCTGAAAAACTGTTTTTT; CDR3: CASSWTGTGAEKLFF
D: NA; V: TRBV19; J: TRBJ1-1; size: once; DNA: TGTGCCAGTATTGAGGGGAAGAACACTGAAGCTTTCTTT; CDR3: CASIEGKNTEAFF
D: NA; V: TRBV29-1; J: TRBJ2-7; size: NA; DNA: TGCAGCGTTGAAGATCAGCAGGGCCGCTCCTACGAGCAGTACTTC; CDR3: CSVEDQQGRSYEQYF
D: TRBD1; V: TRBV11-2; J: TRBJ1-4; size: NA; DNA: TGTGCCAGCAGCTTAGCGGACAGGGGGGAACTGTTTTTT; CDR3: CASSLADRGELFF
D: NA; V: TRBV5-8; J: TRBJ2-7; size: NA; DNA: TGTGCCAGCAGCTTAAGGGAAAGCTACGAGCAGTACTTC; CDR3: CASSLRESYEQYF
D: NA; V: TRBV7-8; J: TRBJ2-3; size: NA; DNA: TGTGCCAGCAGCTTAGAATATAGCCCTAGCACAGATACGCAGTATTTT; CDR3: CASSLEYSPSTDTQYF
D: TRBD2; V: TRBV7-2; J: TRBJ2-2; size: NA; DNA: TGTGCCAGCAGCTGGGGACTAGGGGTCGGGGAGCTGTTTTTT; CDR3: CASSWGLGVGELFF
D: NA; V: TRBV30; J: TRBJ2-5; size: NA; DNA: TGTGCCTGGAGTGTAATTCCAGTCCAAGAGACCCAGTACTTC; CDR3: CAWSVIPVQETQYF
D: TRBD1; V: TRBV11-2; J: TRBJ1-2; size: NA; DNA: TGTGCCAGCAGCTTTACAGGGGGAGCTAACTATGGCTACACCTTC; CDR3: CASSFTGGANYGYTF
D: NA; V: TRBV5-1; J: TRBJ2-7; size: NA; DNA: TGCGCCAGCAGCTTCGGAGAGCAGTACTTC; CDR3: CASSFGEQYF
D: TRBD1; V: TRBV2; J: TRBJ2-6; size: once; DNA: TGTGCCAGCAGCACCGGGACAGGGGTCGCTGGGGCCAACGTCCTGACTTTC; CDR3: CASSTGTGVAGANVLTF